This T cell receptor (beta chain) was identified during a study of shared clonotypes between healthy human individuals. The table came from immunoSEQ multiplex PCR; TCRdb's copy has only in-frame clones and leaves some out. The sample records fewer than 2.5 million clones, 80% to 95% being singletons. From germline, CDR1 is KGHSH and CDR2 LQKENI. This CDR3 is built from 13 residues. V shed 5 bases and J shed 4 bases, with 8 bases lying between them. Sequencing was done on a sample of naive CD4+ T cells from PBMCs. The sample's subset: CD45RA+ positively selected. This TCR derives from a man younger than 35 in good health. Some clones in this sample may be carry-over from other donors' samples. V gene TRBV18 combines with J gene TRBJ2-2; unclear D gene. The chain's CDR3 is CASSTASTGELFF. CDR3 in DNA: TGTGCCAGCTCAACCGCGTCCACCGGGGAGCTGTTTTTT.